These 22 T cell receptor beta chains came from one sample sequenced in a study of Tregs in tolerant kidney transplant recipients (dated by TCRdb to about 2019). The time point label, read with the paper, signifies: 6 months after combined kidney and bone marrow transplant. Transplants used related donors with nonmyeloablative bone marrow transplantation; mixed chimerism was transient in the human trials. The library was obtained by the immunoSEQ multiplex PCR assay. TCRdb retrieved this table from immuneACCESS and kept in-frame rearrangements only. Not all clones are present; in checked studies, unresolved V genes account for under half, and no reason is known for the remainder. This sample gives about 21,000 clones in total; 65% to 85% of them show up just once. The top ten clones comprise roughly 26% of the sample. The input for sequencing was CD8+ T cells from blood (PBMCs), taken 6 months after the transplant. The source of these receptors is a human patient who received a combined kidney and bone marrow transplant. After transplantation, some T cells may belong to the graft donor instead of the recipient.

This clone has more than one count but fewer than ten. V gene TRBV12-5 combines with J gene TRBJ1-1; tentatively, D is TRBD1 (6 bases). V was cut by 2 bases and J by 1 base, with 11 bases left in between. Germline V lookup: CDR1 LGHNT, CDR2 FRNRAP. The CDR3 is 15 amino acids. The CDR3 nucleotides are TGTGCTAGTGGTTTGAGCCGGGGACAGAACACTGAAGCTTTCTTT. This sequence encodes CASGLSRGQNTEAFF.

This rearrangement joins TRBV28 to TRBJ2-3; TRBD2 matches at 9 bases. Germline V gene sequence: CDR1 MDHEN, CDR2 SYDVKM. V shed 10 bases, J shed 3 bases, and the junction held 11 bases outside the gene matches. The CDR3 is made up of 15 amino acids. The CDR3 DNA reads as TGTGCCATCCAGCTAGCGGGGAGGGTGACAGATACGCAGTATTTT. Translation: CAIQLAGRVTDTQYF.

This clone was detected only once. The chain joins TRBV13 to TRBJ2-7, with TRBD2 matching 10 bases. V lost 5 bases, J lost 3 bases, and 7 bases stayed unmatched. The CDR3 is 15 amino acids. CDR1 and CDR2 from the germline V gene are PRHDT and FYEKMQ (reference sequence). Written as DNA, the CDR3 is TGTGCCAGCAGCCCCACTAGCGGGGCGTACTACGAGCAGTACTTC. Protein product: CASSPTSGAYYEQYF.

The V gene is TRBV6-5, the J gene TRBJ2-7; D remains ambiguous. Germline assignment: CDR1 MNHEY and CDR2 SVGAGI. The CDR3 loop spans 12 amino acids. V was cut by 5 bases and J by 4 bases, with 9 bases left in between. The CDR3, as DNA: TGTGCCAGCAGTCCAACACATTACGAGCAGTACTTC. It codes for CASSPTHYEQYF.

This rearrangement joins TRBV4-3 to TRBJ1-1; 10 nucleotides line up with TRBD1. J gave up 5 bases and V 3 bases, and 12 bases lay outside the gene matches. The CDR3 sequence is 17 residues long. The germline CDR1 and CDR2 sequences are LGHNA and YSLEER. The CDR3 DNA reads as TGCGCCAGCAGCCACTTACCGGGACAGGGGTTGAGAACTGAAGCTTTCTTT. Protein product: CASSHLPGQGLRTEAFF.

This clone came up a few times. This rearrangement joins TRBV5-6 to TRBJ2-3, with 9 bases identical to TRBD1. The CDR3 has 17 residues. J gave up 2 bases and V 3 bases, and 10 bases lay outside the gene matches. The germline gives CDR1 SGHDT, CDR2 YYEEEE. CDR3 bases: TGTGCCAGCAGCTCCTACCTAGGACAGGGGAACACAGATACGCAGTATTTT. The encoded protein is CASSSYLGQGNTDTQYF. The full variable domain, in which reference TRBV5-6 and TRBJ2-3 provide the parts outside the CDR3, is DAGVTQSPTHLIKTRGQQVTLRCSPKSGHDTVSWYQQALGQGPQFIFQYYEEEERQRGNFPDRFSGHQFPNYSSELNVNALLLGDSALYLCASSSYLGQGNTDTQYFGPGTRLTVL.

This rearrangement joins TRBV13 to TRBJ2-3, with 7 bases that match TRBD2. The ends lost 3 bases at V and 2 bases at J; junction bases unmatched: 5. Looked up from germline, CDR1 is PRHDT and CDR2 is FYEKMQ (reference sequence). The CDR3 loop spans 15 amino acids. The CDR3 reads CASSFGTTFTDTQYF. The CDR3 bases are TGTGCCAGCAGCTTCGGGACTACCTTCACAGATACGCAGTATTTT.

The V and J genes are TRBV28 and TRBJ1-2, with 7 bases matching TRBD1. Germline CDR1 is MDHEN and CDR2 is SYDVKM. CDR3 size: 14 residues. V lost 6 bases, J lost 2 bases, and 6 bases stayed unmatched. The DNA of the CDR3 is TGTGCCAGCAGCTACCAGGGGGAGAACTATGGCTACACCTTC. The encoded protein is CASSYQGENYGYTF.

CDR3 sequence (DNA): TGTGCCAGCAGCTTGGTACGGGGTGAGGATGAGCAGTTCTTC. Amino acid sequence: CASSLVRGEDEQFF. The chain is built from TRBV5-6 and TRBJ2-1, with D perhaps TRBD2 (5 bases). The CDR3 contains 14 residues. Trimming removed 0 bases from V and 8 bases from J, with 12 bases in between. Germline V lookup: CDR1 SGHDT, CDR2 YYEEEE.

The rearrangement uses TRBV6-5 and TRBJ2-5; D not certain. The CDR3 is 13 residues long. With 1 base removed from V and 2 bases from J, the gap between germline ends came to 5 bases. Germline V lookup: CDR1 MNHEY, CDR2 SVGAGI. The CDR3 reads CASSYYQQETQYF. The CDR3 DNA sequence: TGTGCCAGCAGTTACTACCAGCAAGAGACCCAGTACTTC.

This clone was observed a few times. This chain joins TRBV7-9 and TRBJ1-2; TRBD1 aligns across 8 bases. Germline assignment: CDR1 SEHNR and CDR2 FQNEAQ (reference sequence). J lost 3 bases, V lost 6 bases, and 12 bases had no gene match. The CDR3 consists of 16 residues. CDR3 DNA sequence: TGTGCCAGCAGTTACTCGATGACAGGGGAATACTATGGCTACACCTTC. This sequence encodes CASSYSMTGEYYGYTF. The entire variable domain, with the rest obtained from reference TRBV7-9 and TRBJ1-2, is as follows: DTGVSQNPRHKITKRGQNVTFRCDPISEHNRLYWYRQTLGQGPEFLTYFQNEAQLEKSRLLSDRFSAERPKGSFSTLEIQRTEQGDSAMYLCASSYSMTGEYYGYTFGSGTRLTVV.

The rearrangement joins TRBV27 to TRBJ1-2; a possible D gene is TRBD1 (6 bases). Germline values: CDR1 MNHEY, CDR2 SMNVEV (reference sequence). The V end lost 2 bases, the J end lost 5 bases, and 9 bases lay between the germline ends. The CDR3 spans 13 residues. The CDR3 nucleotides read TGTGCCAGCAGTTTAGCCACAGGGTATGGCTACACCTTC. Translated, it gives CASSLATGYGYTF.

This chain connects TRBV13 to TRBJ2-7; tentatively, D is TRBD2 (6 bases). CDR1 is PRHDT and CDR2 is FYEKMQ in the germline V gene (reference sequence). V shed 4 bases and J shed 2 bases, with 18 bases lying between them. The length of the CDR3 is 16 residues. The CDR3 sequence is CASSYSSSRTTYEQYF. DNA for the CDR3: TGTGCCAGCAGCTATAGTTCCTCAAGGACTACCTACGAGCAGTACTTC.

The V call is TRBV5-1, the J call TRBJ2-7, with 8 nucleotides matching TRBD1. The CDR3 spans 15 residues. V lost 4 bases, J lost 3 bases, and 9 bases stayed unmatched. The germline V gene encodes CDR1 SGHRS and CDR2 YFSETQ. CDR3 sequence: CASSPQPGQVYEQYF. The CDR3 DNA reads as TGCGCCAGCAGCCCCCAACCGGGACAGGTCTACGAGCAGTACTTC. The full variable domain, rest sourced from reference TRBV5-1 and TRBJ2-7, is KAGVTQTPRYLIKTRGQQVTLSCSPISGHRSVSWYQQTPGQGLQFLFEYFSETQRNKGNFPGRFSGRQFSNSRSEMNVSTLELGDSALYLCASSPQPGQVYEQYFGPGTRLTVT.

The chain recombines TRBV30 with TRBJ1-2, with D perhaps matching TRBD1 (6 bases). Germline CDR1 is GTSNPN and CDR2 is SVGIG (reference sequence). CDR3 length equals 14 residues. Trimming took 3 bases from V and 6 from J, leaving 17 bases between them. CDR3 protein: CAWSPGQGSHGYTF. CDR3 in DNA: TGTGCCTGGAGCCCCGGGCAGGGGAGCCATGGCTACACCTTC.

The rearrangement uses TRBV19 and TRBJ1-1, with a tentative D call TRBD1 (5 bases). Trimming left V 7 bases short and J 3 bases short, with 21 bases between. The germline V gene has CDR1 LNHDA and CDR2 SQIVND (reference sequence). The CDR3 spans 16 residues. CDR3 residues: CASTPLAGGDDTEAFF. The CDR3 DNA reads as TGTGCCAGTACCCCCCTAGCCGGAGGGGACGACACTGAAGCTTTCTTT.

V gene TRBV4-1 combines with J gene TRBJ2-1; 7 bases line up with TRBD2. The CDR3 is 15 residues long. V was pared by 4 bases and J by 3 bases, with 6 bases of the junction left unmatched. Germline lookup yields CDR1 MGHRA and CDR2 YSYEKL. In nucleotides, the CDR3 is TGCGCCAGCAGCCTAACTAGCGAGATCTACAATGAGCAGTTCTTC. This gives the protein CASSLTSEIYNEQFF.

The chain couples TRBV27 to TRBJ1-4, with no clear D. The CDR3 totals 14 residues. The germline V and J ends were trimmed by 5 bases and 3 bases, with 10 bases remaining between them. Looked up from germline, CDR1 is MNHEY and CDR2 is SMNVEV (reference sequence). The chain's CDR3 is CASSPFSANEKLFF. The CDR3 bases are TGTGCCAGCAGTCCATTCTCGGCTAATGAAAAACTGTTTTTT.

This chain uses TRBV2 with TRBJ2-3; 11 bases line up with TRBD1. Germline assignment: CDR1 SNHLY and CDR2 FYNNEI. With V trimmed by 6 bases and J by 2 bases, 10 bases remained unmatched. This CDR3 contains 17 residues. The CDR3 sequence: CASRVMRTGGPTDTQYF. CDR3 nucleotides: TGTGCCAGCAGAGTAATGCGGACAGGGGGCCCCACAGATACGCAGTATTTT. The full variable domain, its missing parts supplied by reference TRBV2 and TRBJ2-3, is EPEVTQTPSHQVTQMGQEVILRCVPISNHLYFYWYRQILGQKVEFLVSFYNNEISEKSEIFDDQFSVERPDGSNFTLKIRSTKLEDSAMYFCASRVMRTGGPTDTQYFGPGTRLTVL.

This chain uses TRBV7-2 with TRBJ2-2; no clear D gene. CDR3 length: 11 amino acids. Germline V gene sequence: CDR1 SGHTA, CDR2 FQGNSA. Trimming removed 7 bases from V and 6 bases from J, with 6 bases in between. CDR3 DNA: TGTGCCAGCAACATGGCCGGGGAGCTGTTTTTT. Amino acid sequence: CASNMAGELFF.

The chain recombines TRBV19 with TRBJ2-2; maybe TRBD1 (6 bases). The CDR3 covers 14 residues. Trimming pared 8 bases from V and 0 bases from J, leaving 10 bases between. CDR1 and CDR2 from the germline V gene are LNHDA and SQIVND (reference sequence). The CDR3 DNA sequence: TGTGCCAGTGAGGACAGATCGAACACCGGGGAGCTGTTTTTT. Translating it yields CASEDRSNTGELFF.

The chain links TRBV6-1 to TRBJ2-7; D call uncertain. V was pared by 2 bases and J by 4 bases, with 9 bases between. There are 13 residues in the CDR3. Germline CDR1 reads MNHNS; CDR2 reads SASEGT. As DNA, the CDR3 is TGTGCCAGCAGTGAATACCAGAATTACGAGCAGTACTTC. Protein: CASSEYQNYEQYF.